Here is one TCR beta chain with its context. Its antigen specificity is not known. Base qualities were left out, and no much larger clone turns up one base away. This record belongs to a study of OX40 agonist ivuxolimab in advanced cancers. At the level of the whole study: Ivuxolimab, which targeted the costimulatory receptor OX40 (CD134), was an agonistic, fully human IgG2 monoclonal antibody. The purpose of peripheral TCRbeta sequencing was to test whether ivuxolimab changed TCR sequence diversity and led to clonal T-cell expansion. The paper covers the monotherapy dose-escalation part of the phase I ivuxolimab trial, which included N ≈ 50 patients. Partial responses were achieved by three dose-escalation patients, of whom one had hepatocellular carcinoma and two had cutaneous melanoma. Prior anti-PD-1, anti-PD-L1 or anti-CTLA-4 therapy was permitted, and checkpoint inhibitors had been received by roughly 42% of dose-escalation patients. Intravenous ivuxolimab was administered to patients every 2 weeks at six dose levels: 0.01, 0.1, 0.3, 1.5, 3 and 10 mg/kg. In the dose-escalation cohort, 82.7% of patients were male, and the mean age was approximately 60 years, with a range of about 20 to 90. Among the roughly 52 dose-escalation patients, 19 had hepatocellular carcinoma, around 15 melanoma, 9 renal cell carcinoma and 9 head and neck cancer. Beyond this particular receptor, the publication reports: The antigen specificity of the peripheral T cells that underwent clonal expansion was not determined. Low levels of normalized T-cell clonal expansion were also seen in some patients who did not respond. At doses of 0.1 to 3.0 mg/kg, clonal expansion of both CD4+ and CD8+ T cells in blood was seen between baseline and week 6. After ivuxolimab, CD8+ T cells had more expanded clones than CD4+ T cells on average. In partial responders in the 0.1-3.0 mg/kg groups, normalized peripheral clonal expansion was found to be among the lowest, especially among CD8+ T cells.

To sequence the TCRbeta CDR3 region, genomic DNA was isolated from the sorted cells. The immunoSEQ Assay was used to sequence the TCRbeta CDR3 regions. TCRdb provides this immuneACCESS table in a form limited to in-frame rearrangements. Some clones are lacking; in checked studies, under half of them reflect an unresolved V gene, and why the rest are absent is not known. Recorded for this sample are some 40,000 clones; approximately 90% of them occurred a single time. Roughly 15% of the sample rests with the top ten. The trial excluded patients who had a history of autoimmune disease or who were on systemic immunosuppression. Peripheral blood for TCR sequencing was collected from all dose cohorts at baseline, on cycle 4 day 1, and on cycle 7 day 1. Samples came from an open-label, multicenter, first-in-human phase I dose-escalation trial of ivuxolimab. Adults with locally advanced or metastatic melanoma, renal cell, hepatocellular, or head and neck squamous cell carcinoma were enrolled in the trial. Before TCR sequencing, CD4+ and CD8+ T cells were separately sorted from peripheral blood.

The germline V gene sets CDR1 to SGHNT and CDR2 to YENEEA. The CDR3 has 15 amino acids, counting the end cysteine and phenylalanine. Only the CDR3 part of the read is kept: 45 bases, read in frame from the first base. The junction shows trimming of 0 bases on V and 0 bases on J, plus 6 bases between the germline ends. This TCR was recovered from an adult with an advanced solid tumor such as melanoma, head and neck, liver or kidney cancer. The chain joins TRBV11-3 to TRBJ2-1; no D gene call is confident. The sample was CD4+ or CD8+ T cells sorted from blood, taken in a trial of the OX40 agonist ivuxolimab. The CDR3 protein is CASSLELSSYNEQFF. The DNA sequence is as follows: TGTGCCAGCAGCTTAGAGTTAAGCTCCTACAATGAGCAGTTCTTC.